This T cell receptor (beta chain) was identified in a study of beta chain features in type 1 diabetes. Across the whole study: The study found patients and healthy donors alike in age, gender and cell yields.

Of note for this clone: What it recognizes is unknown.

Isolated RNA was reverse transcribed in full, so expressed TCRB transcripts were sequenced. Clones were sequenced by immunoSEQ multiplex PCR, and TCRdb holds only the in-frame ones, with some missing. The top ten hold about 0.02% of the sample, which has about 700,000 clones, roughly an eighth seen once. Trimming shortened V by 1 base and J by 4 bases, and 3 bases separated the two germline ends. Germline V CDR1 and CDR2: MDHEN, SYDVKM. The CDR3 loop spans 12 amino acids. The study's findings and limits: Across patients, naive, central memory and Treg TCRB repertoires exhibited apparently greater similarity than was observed across healthy donors. PCR might show a preference for shorter templates, equally across patients and controls. In every one of the four CD4+ subsets, TCRB CDR3s were moderately but significantly shorter in Type 1 diabetes patients. Cells with high TCR expression could be over-represented by cDNA sequencing.

Sequenced sample: naive CD4+ T cells from blood. This chain joins TRBV28 and TRBJ2-3; D ambiguous. The sequence came from a man younger than 35 with type 1 diabetes. CDR3 sequence: CASSLSSDTQYF. The CDR3 bases are TGTGCCAGCAGTTTATCCTCAGATACGCAGTATTTT.